This paragraph reports one T cell receptor beta chain. Its cognate antigen has yet to be identified. Base qualities are not provided; no much larger clone lies one nucleotide away. The cysteine opens and the phenylalanine closes a CDR3 of 17 amino acids. The DNA shown is the 51-base CDR3, in frame from base 1. Germline trimming amounts to 1 base on V and 0 bases on J, with 7 as the count of junction bases outside the gene matches. CDR1 and CDR2 are drawn from the germline V gene: SGHTS, YDEGEE. Explained via the paper, the time point label denotes: inflamed ileum from the surgical specimen. Adults with ileal or ileocolonic Crohn's disease and an indication for ileocolonic resection were eligible for inclusion. Whole ileal mucosal biopsies were stored frozen at -80°C before DNA extraction. A TRizol-based method was used to extract genomic DNA from the frozen whole biopsies, and the DNA was quantified with a NanoDrop 2000 spectrophotometer.

The data originate from a study of T cell repertoires in ileal Crohn's disease (dated by TCRdb to the late 2010s). As for the study more broadly: Median disease duration was approximately 8 years, and roughly 35% of patients were identified as active smokers at the time of surgery. All patients had surgery for a complication: stricturing disease in about 60% and penetrating disease in around 39%. Roughly half of the patients were given postoperative therapy, with around eleven receiving thiopurines and about 19 receiving anti-TNF agents. Biopsies taken from the inflamed portion of the ileum in the surgical resection specimen were designated as M0 samples. Approximately 550 nanograms of biopsy DNA per sample were submitted for commercial TCRB immunosequencing. TCR repertoire analysis was performed in a few dozen Crohn's disease patients drawn from a prospective multicentre cohort. The study ran alongside a multicentre cohort designed to identify predictors of early endoscopic recurrence after ileocolonic resection. A Rutgeerts score higher than i0 was the definition used for endoscopic postoperative recurrence. The study sequenced 171 mucosal samples from 55 or so patients, taken at several locations on the surgical specimen and at postoperative endoscopy. Overall study outcomes, separate from this receptor: Compared with CD4 T cells, sorted CD8 T cells held more high-frequency clones, which suggests that the mucosal expansions were mostly CD8. Mucosal CD4 and CD8 T cells were sorted and sequenced only in a subgroup of patients, the size of which was not stated. Compared with non-smokers, patients who were active smokers at surgery showed a significantly higher proportion of clonal expansions (roughly 24% vs 19%, p=0.02). Higher high-frequency clone percentages at surgery were associated with endoscopic recurrence; all patients with clonality above 26.8% (18/57) had recurrence.

Library preparation used the immunoSEQ multiplex PCR assay. CDR3 regions were amplified from genomic DNA by Adaptive Biotechnology using a two-step, amplification bias-controlled multiplex PCR. In the first PCR, primers covered every V and J gene segment, and in the second PCR, barcodes and Illumina adapters were added. CDR3 libraries were sequenced using an Illumina instrument. As for the authors' bioinformatics: The analysis drew on both the pipelines supplied by the vendor and custom analysis of the raw data in R/Bioconductor running R version 3.3.0. Clonality, which ranges from 0 to 1, was calculated as the inverse of the normalised Shannon entropy across all productive clones. High-frequency clones were defined as the repertoire share of the top 100 clones, retaining only clones passing a 95% confidence test. Repertoire diversity was measured with the Simpson index, and overlap between samples was measured with the Morisita-Horn index. TCRdb re-hosts the immuneACCESS table, in-frame sequences only. Its copies lack some clones; in the studies checked, an unresolved V gene accounts for under half of them, and the cause for the rest is not known. V, J and clone size are those of that table, while D and trimming were read from the DNA. For this sample there are about 4,200 clones; roughly 79% appear just once. In total, the top ten clones hold more than 5.5% of the sample.

The material sequenced was ileal tissue. This chain is built from TRBV5-8 and TRBJ2-3; 8 bases in the junction line up with TRBD1. The receptor's source is an adult with Crohn's disease. The sequenced DNA is TGTGCCAGCAGCTTGTTCTCGACAGGGGCTAGCACAGATACGCAGTATTTT. The translation is CASSLFSTGASTDTQYF.